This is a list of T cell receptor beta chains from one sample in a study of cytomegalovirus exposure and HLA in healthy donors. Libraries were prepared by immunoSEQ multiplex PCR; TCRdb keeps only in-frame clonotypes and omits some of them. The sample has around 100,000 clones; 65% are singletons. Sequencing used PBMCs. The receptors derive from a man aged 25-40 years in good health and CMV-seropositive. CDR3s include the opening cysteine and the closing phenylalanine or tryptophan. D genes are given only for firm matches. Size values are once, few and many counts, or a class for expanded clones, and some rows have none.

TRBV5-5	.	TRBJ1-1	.	TGTGCCAGCAGCTTGGAGGTACAGGTTTTCACTGAAGCTTTCTTT	CASSLEVQVFTEAFF
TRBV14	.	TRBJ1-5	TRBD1	TGTGCCAGCATCCCCCGGGACGAGACAGGGGGCAGTCAGCCCCAGCATTTT	CASIPRDETGGSQPQHF
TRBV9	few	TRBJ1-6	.	TGTGCCAGCAGCGAGAGGGGGGGTTCACCCCTCCACTTT	CASSERGGSPLHF
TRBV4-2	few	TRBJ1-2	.	TGTGCCAGCAGCCAAGATACCCCAACCGGAGAGAGGGGCTACACCTTC	CASSQDTPTGERGYTF
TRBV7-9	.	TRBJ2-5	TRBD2	TGTGCCAGCAGCTTAGGGACTAGCGGGGGAGAGACCCAGTACTTC	CASSLGTSGGETQYF
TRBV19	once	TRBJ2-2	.	TGTGCCAGTCGATGGGGCCCGGGCACCGGGGAGCTGTTTTTT	CASRWGPGTGELFF
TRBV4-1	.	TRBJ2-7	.	TGCGCCAGCAGCCACATTACCGGGACTTCCTACGAGCAGTACTTC	CASSHITGTSYEQYF
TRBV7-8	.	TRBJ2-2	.	TGTGCCAGCAGCACCAGGAACACCGGGGAGCTGTTTTTT	CASSTRNTGELFF
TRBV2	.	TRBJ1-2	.	TGTGCCAGTGGAGGCGAGGATAATAACTATGGCTACACCTTC	CASGGEDNNYGYTF
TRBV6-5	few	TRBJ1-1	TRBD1	TGTGCCAGCAGTTATTTAGGGACAGGAGACACTGAAGCTTTCTTT	CASSYLGTGDTEAFF
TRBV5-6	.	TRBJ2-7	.	TGTGCCAGCAGCGCTCCAGGGCGTTACGAGCAGTACTTC	CASSAPGRYEQYF
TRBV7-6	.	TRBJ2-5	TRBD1	TGTGCCAGCAGCCAACAGTTGCGGACAGGGGTGCAAGAGACCCAGTACTTC	CASSQQLRTGVQETQYF
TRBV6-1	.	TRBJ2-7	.	TGTGCCAGCAGTGAGACAGTTCCTCCCTACGAGCAGTACTTC	CASSETVPPYEQYF
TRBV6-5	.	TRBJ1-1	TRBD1	TGTGCCAGCAGTTACCCGGTGGCAGGGGGCGAAGCTTTCTTT	CASSYPVAGGEAFF
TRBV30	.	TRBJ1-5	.	TGTGCCTGGAGTTCAGGGGCTGGCAATCAGCCCCAGCATTTT	CAWSSGAGNQPQHF
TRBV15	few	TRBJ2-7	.	TGTGCCACCAGCAGAGATCAGGGTGAGCAGTACTTC	CATSRDQGEQYF
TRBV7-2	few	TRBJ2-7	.	TGTGCCAGCAGCTTAGATGGGGGGTTCACCTACGAGCAGTACTTC	CASSLDGGFTYEQYF
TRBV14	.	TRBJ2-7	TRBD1	TGTGCCAGCAGCCACGGTTGGGACAGTTCCTACGAGCAGTACTTC	CASSHGWDSSYEQYF
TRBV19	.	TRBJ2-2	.	TGTGCCAGTAGTATTGGCCAGGGCGCCGGGGAGCTGTTTTTT	CASSIGQGAGELFF
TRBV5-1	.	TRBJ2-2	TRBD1	TGCGCCAGCAGCTCGACAGGGGATACCGGGGAGCTGTTTTTT	CASSSTGDTGELFF
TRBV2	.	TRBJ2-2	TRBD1	TGTGCCAGCAGTGGGCAGGGGGCAAGAACCGGGGAGCTGTTTTTT	CASSGQGARTGELFF
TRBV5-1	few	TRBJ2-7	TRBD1	TGCGCCAGCAGCAAGGACAGGGGGCGAACATACGAGCAGTACTTC	CASSKDRGRTYEQYF
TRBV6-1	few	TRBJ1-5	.	TGTGCCAGCAGTGATGCAGGGAGCAATCAGCCCCAGCATTTT	CASSDAGSNQPQHF
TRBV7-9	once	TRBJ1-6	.	TGTGCCAGCAGCTTAGCAGACGCGGATAATTCACCCCTCCACTTT	CASSLADADNSPLHF
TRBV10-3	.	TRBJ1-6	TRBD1	TGTGCCATCACTGAGGCGGGACAGGGCTCACCCCTCCACTTT	CAITEAGQGSPLHF
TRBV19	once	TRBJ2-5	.	TGTGCCAGTCGGGGTTGGAAGATGTATGAGACCCAGTACTTC	CASRGWKMYETQYF
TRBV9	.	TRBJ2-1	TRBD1	TGTGCCAGCAGCGCCACCGGGACAGTGAACAATGAGCAGTTCTTC	CASSATGTVNNEQFF
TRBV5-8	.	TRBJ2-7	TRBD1	TGTGCCAGCAGCGCAACAGGGGAAGCCTCCTACGAGCAGTACTTC	CASSATGEASYEQYF
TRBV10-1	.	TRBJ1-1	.	TGCGCCAGCCGCAGGGAGGAGGGCACTGAAGCTTTCTTT	CASRREEGTEAFF
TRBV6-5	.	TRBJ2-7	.	TGTGCCAGCAGATCCCCAGGGCCCGACGAGCAGTACTTC	CASRSPGPDEQYF
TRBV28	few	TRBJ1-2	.	TGTGCCAGCAGTTTATCCTTGGAGGGGCAGGGCTACACCTTC	CASSLSLEGQGYTF
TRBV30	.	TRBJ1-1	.	TGTGCCTGGACACCGGGTCACACTGAAGCTTTCTTT	CAWTPGHTEAFF
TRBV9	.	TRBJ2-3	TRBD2	TGTGCCAGCCGGGGCGGGGGGGCTAGAGATACGCAGTATTTT	CASRGGGARDTQYF
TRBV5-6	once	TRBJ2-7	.	TGTGCCAGCAGCTTGCGCTACGAGCAGTACTTC	CASSLRYEQYF
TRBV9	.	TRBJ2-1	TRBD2	TGTGCCAGCAGCGTAGCTATGGCTAGCGGGGGTCATGAGCAGTTCTTC	CASSVAMASGGHEQFF
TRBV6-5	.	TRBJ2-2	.	TGTGCCAGCAGGTACACTTTAGGACTCAGCACCGGGGAGCTGTTTTTT	CASRYTLGLSTGELFF
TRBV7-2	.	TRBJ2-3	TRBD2	TGTGCCAGCAGCGGGAGTAGCGGGGGATCTTATACGCAGTATTTT	CASSGSSGGSYTQYF
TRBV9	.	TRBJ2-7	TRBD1	TGTGCCAGCAGTACCGGGACAGGGCGCTACGAGCAGTACTTC	CASSTGTGRYEQYF
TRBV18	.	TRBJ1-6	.	TGTGCCAGCTCACCCCTTGGCAGGGGAGATTCACCCCTCCACTTT	CASSPLGRGDSPLHF
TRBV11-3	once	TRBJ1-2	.	TGTGCCAGCAGCCCGGAAGGCTATCAGGATGGCTACACCTTC	CASSPEGYQDGYTF
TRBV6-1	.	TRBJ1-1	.	TGTGCCAGCAGTGAATTGGTGACTAACACTGAAGCTTTCTTT	CASSELVTNTEAFF
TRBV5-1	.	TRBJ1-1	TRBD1	TGCGCCAGCAGCTCCGGACAGGGAAGATTGTCGGACACTGAAGCTTTCTTT	CASSSGQGRLSDTEAFF
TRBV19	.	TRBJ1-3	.	TGTGCCAGTAGTAGGGCACTTCCCTCGGGATCTGGAAACACCATATATTTT	CASSRALPSGSGNTIYF
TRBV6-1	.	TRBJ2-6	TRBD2	TGTGCCAGCAGTGAAGGACTAGCGGGGGGAGGTTTGCTTGGGGCCAACGTCCTGACTTTC	CASSEGLAGGGLLGANVLTF